The 15 T cell receptor beta chains reported below all come from one sample, sequenced in a study of shared T cell receptors in the human thymus. Using immunoSEQ multiplex PCR, the repertoire was profiled, and TCRdb retains in-frame clones only, with some absent. The sample yields 630,000 or so clones, 70% to 90% seen once. These records were also assigned to another study, of human thymus T cells.

Sequences were obtained from thymocytes. Receptor source: a boy younger than two with a congenital heart defect.

This clone was detected only a few times. This chain joins TRBV12-5 and TRBJ2-7, with 11 positions matching TRBD1. Germline V CDR1 and CDR2: LGHNT, FRNRAP. The V and J ends lost 5 bases and 7 bases, in that order; junction bases with no gene match: 16. CDR3 size: 17 residues. CDR3 region: CASGGGKSGTGGFEQYF. CDR3 sequence (DNA): TGTGCTAGTGGTGGGGGGAAGTCCGGGACAGGGGGTTTTGAGCAGTACTTC.

The rearrangement uses TRBV6-5 and TRBJ2-3; 7 bases are shared with TRBD1. Trimming at V came to 5 bases and at J to 4 bases, leaving 3 bases not matched to a gene. This CDR3 is 13 amino acids long. The germline CDR1 and CDR2 sequences are MNHEY and SVGAGI. This CDR3 reads CASSRDRPDTQYF. CDR3 nucleotides: TGTGCCAGCAGTCGGGACAGACCAGATACGCAGTATTTT.

The chain combines TRBV28 with TRBJ1-6; 7 nucleotides align to TRBD1. V lost 6 bases, J lost 7 bases, and 6 bases stayed unmatched. The CDR3 has 14 residues. CDR1 and CDR2 (germline): MDHEN, SYDVKM. CDR3 amino acids: CASSNNRGNSPLHF. CDR3 sequence (DNA): TGTGCCAGCAGCAATAACAGGGGAAATTCACCCCTCCACTTT.

This rearrangement joins TRBV29-1 to TRBJ2-7, with D tentatively TRBD2 (5 bases). V lost 1 base and J lost 3, with 7 bases in between. Germline CDR1 SQVTM, CDR2 ANQGSEA. The CDR3 runs to 12 residues. CDR3: CSVEGTGYEQYF. CDR3 bases: TGCAGCGTTGAAGGGACTGGCTACGAGCAGTACTTC.

The chain recombines TRBV7-9 with TRBJ2-1; 9 positions match TRBD2. There are 17 residues in the CDR3. The V and J ends lost 3 bases and 6 bases, in that order; junction bases with no gene match: 12. Germline V gene lookup returns CDR1 SEHNR and CDR2 FQNEAQ (reference sequence). This CDR3 reads CASSLVVAGVGRNEQFF. The DNA of the CDR3 is TGTGCCAGCAGCTTGGTAGTAGCGGGAGTGGGACGCAATGAGCAGTTCTTC.

This clone was seen a few times. The genes are TRBV19 and TRBJ1-1; TRBD1 matches 7 bases. Germline lookup yields CDR1 LNHDA and CDR2 SQIVND (reference sequence). V dropped 1 base and J dropped 0; count of bases not matched to a gene: 2. This CDR3 region has 15 residues. The CDR3 DNA reads TGTGCCAGTAGTATAGGAGACAGGGTGAACACTGAAGCTTTCTTT. It yields the protein CASSIGDRVNTEAFF.

This clone was counted a single time. J is TRBJ2-1 and V is TRBV30, with 10 bases identical to TRBD2. The trim removed 4 bases at V and 3 bases at J, leaving 9 bases unmatched. The CDR3 has 16 amino acids. CDR1 GTSNPN and CDR2 SVGIG come from the germline V gene (reference sequence). The CDR3 DNA sequence: TGTGCCTGGAAGGAGCGGGAGGGCCTGGACTACAATGAGCAGTTCTTC. It encodes CAWKEREGLDYNEQFF.

The V call is TRBV6-6, the J call TRBJ2-5, with a possible D match to TRBD1 (5 bases). The closer fit of TRBJ2-7 to the DNA end suggests the J call may be wrong. Per germline, CDR1 MNHNY and CDR2 SVGAGI (reference sequence). CDR3 length: 13 residues. The CDR3 here is CASSATETYEQYF. The CDR3, as DNA: TGTGCCAGCAGCGCGACAGAAACCTACGAGCAGTACTTC.

This chain's CDR3 is CASSGEAGTKAFF. CDR3 in DNA: TGCGCCAGCAGTGGCGAGGCGGGGACCAAAGCTTTCTTT. This sequence joins TRBV10-1 and TRBJ1-1; D might be TRBD1 (5 bases). Trimming took 4 bases from V and 9 from J, leaving 15 bases between them. Germline lookup yields CDR1 WNHNN and CDR2 SYGVQD (reference sequence). This CDR3 has 13 amino acids.

The rearrangement uses TRBV13 and TRBJ2-5, with TRBD1 matching 11 bases. V lost 7 bases and J lost 3; bases outside the gene matches: 16. The CDR3 covers 18 residues. The germline gives CDR1 PRHDT, CDR2 FYEKMQ (reference sequence). Here the CDR3 reads CASKGLGTGGASKETQYF. In DNA form, the CDR3 reads TGTGCCAGCAAGGGACTCGGGACAGGGGGAGCTTCCAAAGAGACCCAGTACTTC.

The chain employs TRBV15 and TRBJ1-5; D gene uncertain. The CDR3 sequence is 19 residues long. Germline-derived CDR1 and CDR2 are LNHNV and YYDKDF (reference sequence). Trimming removed 1 base at V and 0 bases at J, with 19 bases between. CDR3 sequence: CATSRGGAPDPYSNQPQHF. The CDR3 DNA is TGTGCCACCAGCAGAGGGGGAGCGCCAGACCCCTATAGCAATCAGCCCCAGCATTTT.

This rearrangement joins TRBV19 to TRBJ1-1, with TRBD1 matching 8 bases. The CDR3 contains 16 residues. J lost 1 base, V lost 0 bases, and 4 bases had no gene match. Germline V lookup: CDR1 LNHDA, CDR2 SQIVND (reference sequence). The CDR3 nucleotides are TGTGCCAGTAGTATAGAGAGGGACAGGCCGAACACTGAAGCTTTCTTT. Amino acid sequence: CASSIERDRPNTEAFF. Looking up the rest from reference TRBV19 and TRBJ1-1 gives the full variable domain: DGGITQSPKYLFRKEGQNVTLSCEQNLNHDAMYWYRQDPGQGLRLIYYSQIVNDFQKGDIAEGYSVSREKKESFPLTVTSAQKNPTAFYLCASSIERDRPNTEAFFGQGTRLTVV.

This clone was picked up one time. The same CDR3 also results from other DNA sequences found in this sample. The chain employs TRBV5-1 and TRBJ1-2, with D unclear. Germline CDR1 reads SGHRS; CDR2 reads YFSETQ. The CDR3 loop spans 11 amino acids. Deletions cut 0 bases from V and 7 bases from J, with 4 bases between. CDR3: CASSLGAGYTF. CDR3 DNA: TGCGCCAGCAGCTTGGGAGCTGGCTACACCTTC.

V gene TRBV9 combines with J gene TRBJ2-1; D remains ambiguous. The germline CDR1 and CDR2 sequences are SGDLS and YYNGEE. V was clipped by 4 bases and J by 6 bases, with 20 bases between them. This CDR3 spans 16 amino acids. DNA of the CDR3: TGTGCCAGCAGCCCCCCTTCTGGTCCCTCGGTCAATGAGCAGTTCTTC. Translating it yields CASSPPSGPSVNEQFF. The whole variable domain, remainder taken from reference TRBV9 and TRBJ2-1, is DSGVTQTPKHLITATGQRVTLRCSPRSGDLSVYWYQQSLDQGLQFLIQYYNGEERAKGNILERFSAQQFPDLHSELNLSSLELGDSALYFCASSPPSGPSVNEQFFGPGTRLTVL.

The chain uses TRBV6-5 and TRBJ2-7; 11 bases agree with TRBD2. CDR3 length: 15 amino acids. The V segment lost 5 bases and the J segment 2 bases; nucleotides outside the gene matches: 5. Germline V CDR1 and CDR2: MNHEY, SVGAGI. The CDR3 sequence is CASSALAGGPYEQYF. CDR3 nucleotide sequence: TGTGCCAGCAGTGCCCTAGCGGGAGGACCCTACGAGCAGTACTTC.